One sample yielded the 2 T cell receptor beta chains listed below, sequenced in a study of T cell repertoires in cytomegalovirus infection. Using its own MiXCR run on the reads, TCRdb lists one record per CDR3 protein. This sample has approximately 200,000 distinct CDR3 sequences; 28% occur once, and the top ten carry approximately 30%. Sequenced sample: PBMCs. The receptors derive from a human donor in good health (CMV status not recorded). Some clones in this sample may be carry-over from other donors' samples.

The rearrangement joins TRBV7-2 to TRBJ1-6; TRBD1 aligns across 7 bases. The CDR3 runs 15 residues. CDR1 SGHTA and CDR2 FQGNSA come from the germline V gene. V lost 3 bases, J lost 8 bases, and 7 bases stayed unmatched. CDR3 DNA: TGTGCCAGCAGCTTCGACCCCGGGACAGATTCACCCCTCCACTTT. Its protein product is CASSFDPGTDSPLHF.

This clonotype has more than one count but fewer than ten. The genes are TRBV10-3 and TRBJ2-1; D is perhaps TRBD2 (5 bases). The CDR3 covers 11 residues. V was trimmed by 4 bases and J by 8 bases, leaving 6 bases between them. Germline lookup yields CDR1 ENHRY and CDR2 SYGVKD. The CDR3 here is CAISGGYEQFF. The CDR3 DNA reads TGTGCCATCAGTGGAGGGTATGAGCAGTTCTTC.